Shown below are 26 T cell receptor beta chains from a single sample sequenced in a study of Graves' ophthalmopathy and Graves' hyperthyroidism. RNA transcripts were the source from which TCR beta CDR3 regions were amplified. The workflow started with a first-round RT-PCR run with HTBI primers and then moved on to a second-round multiplex PCR. TCRdb re-derived calls from the multiplex PCR reads in MiXCR, one entry per CDR3 protein. This repertoire shows approximately 160,000 distinct CDR3 sequences, approximately 40% found once; its top ten account for roughly 8.9%. The sequencing input was peripheral blood. All receptors derive from a man aged 30-40 years with Graves' ophthalmopathy.

The chain is built from TRBV11-2 and TRBJ2-2, with D perhaps assigned TRBD1 or TRBD2 (6 bases each). The germline CDR1 and CDR2 sequences are SGHAT and FQNNGV. CDR3 size: 17 residues. V gave up 2 bases and J gave up 4 bases, with 17 bases separating them. CDR3 amino acids: CASSLIGGRWSTGELFF. The CDR3 DNA follows: TGTGCCAGCAGCTTAATTGGGGGGCGTTGGAGCACCGGGGAGCTGTTTTTT.

V usage is TRBV7-2 and J usage is TRBJ2-5; TRBD2 is a possible D gene (6 bases). Trimming cost V 3 bases and J 1 base, with 12 bases left between them. The length of the CDR3 is 15 residues. From germline, CDR1 is SGHTA and CDR2 FQGNSA. The CDR3 reads CASSFWAGIQETQYF. The CDR3 region has the DNA TGTGCCAGCAGCTTCTGGGCGGGAATCCAAGAGACCCAGTACTTC.

This clonotype came up many times. The V and J genes are TRBV6-5 and TRBJ1-1; maybe TRBD1 (6 bases). Germline loops: CDR1 MNHEY, CDR2 SVGAGI. The CDR3 loop spans 12 amino acids. The V end lost 8 bases, the J end lost 8 bases, and 15 bases lay between the germline ends. CDR3 amino acids: CASWGRGGEAFF. In DNA form, the CDR3 reads TGTGCCAGCTGGGGCAGGGGCGGAGAAGCTTTCTTT.

The sample holds many counts of this clonotype. The V call is TRBV20-1, the J call TRBJ2-7; 12 positions match TRBD2. V was pared by 7 bases and J by 5 bases, with 9 bases of the junction left unmatched. The CDR3 consists of 14 residues. In germline, CDR1 is DFQATT, CDR2 SNEGSKA (reference sequence). DNA for the CDR3: TGCAGTGTTATAAGACTAGCGGGAGTCAACGAGCAGTACTTC. This translates into CSVIRLAGVNEQYF.

This clonotype was counted many times. CDR3 nucleotides: TGCGCCAGCAGCCTTGATGGGACGGATAGCAATCAGCCCCAGCATTTT. This gives the protein CASSLDGTDSNQPQHF. The chain joins TRBV5-1 to TRBJ1-5, with TRBD1 as a possible D gene (5 bases). The CDR3 extends over 16 amino acids. In germline, CDR1 is SGHRS, CDR2 YFSETQ. V was pared by 4 bases and J by 0 bases, with 14 bases between.

This clonotype was counted ten times or more. V gene TRBV19 combines with J gene TRBJ1-2; weak D call: TRBD1 (5 bases). Germline V gene sequence: CDR1 LNHDA, CDR2 SQIVND (reference sequence). Deletions cut 3 bases from V and 2 bases from J, with 10 bases between. The CDR3 has 14 residues. The CDR3 protein is CASSMQGANYGYTF. In nucleotides, the CDR3 is TGTGCCAGTAGTATGCAGGGTGCGAACTATGGCTACACCTTC.

The CDR3 DNA is TGTGCCAGCAGTCGTCAGACAGGGAGGGTGGAGACCCAGTACTTC. Amino acids: CASSRQTGRVETQYF. The chain joins TRBV12-3 or TRBV12-4 to TRBJ2-5; D possibly uses TRBD1 or TRBD2 (7 bases each). Between the trimmed V and J ends, which lost 5 bases and 5 bases, there was a span of 18 bases. This CDR3 has 15 residues.

V and J are TRBV12-3 or TRBV12-4 and TRBJ1-5; 7 bases are shared with TRBD1. The ends lost 6 bases at V and 1 base at J; junction bases unmatched: 6. The CDR3 has 15 residues. CDR3 sequence (DNA): TGTGCCAGCAGCTCCAGGGGGGAGAGCAATCAGCCCCAGCATTTT. This sequence encodes CASSSRGESNQPQHF.

This clonotype was counted at least ten times. The chain couples TRBV11-2 to TRBJ2-5, with 7 bases identical to TRBD2. This CDR3 has 14 amino acids. V was pared by 5 bases and J by 4 bases, with 7 bases of the junction left unmatched. Germline V gene lookup returns CDR1 SGHAT and CDR2 FQNNGV. CDR3: CASSHQAGRETQYF. Written as DNA, the CDR3 is TGTGCCAGCAGCCATCAAGCGGGAAGAGAGACCCAGTACTTC.

This clonotype was recorded once. J is TRBJ1-2 and V is TRBV28; tentatively, D is TRBD1 (5 bases). There are 13 residues in the CDR3. Germline V gene lookup returns CDR1 MDHEN and CDR2 SYDVKM. V was pared by 3 bases and J by 8 bases, with 13 bases between. The CDR3 sequence is CASSFRRARGYTF. The CDR3 region has the DNA TGTGCCAGCAGTTTCCGCAGGGCGAGGGGCTACACCTTC.

This clonotype has only a few counts. The genes are TRBV5-8 and TRBJ2-5; 7 positions agree with TRBD1. Unmatched junction bases numbered 10, after V lost 4 bases and J lost 7 bases. Germline V gene lookup returns CDR1 SGHTS and CDR2 YDEGEE. This CDR3 spans 14 amino acids. The CDR3 region is CASSLGTVRGTQYF. CDR3 DNA sequence: TGTGCCAGCAGCCTCGGGACAGTCCGTGGGACCCAGTACTTC.

In this sample, this clonotype turned up many times. This rearrangement joins TRBV28 to TRBJ1-5, with D possibly being TRBD1 (6 bases). The CDR3 has 18 residues. Germline CDR1 reads MDHEN; CDR2 reads SYDVKM. V dropped 5 bases and J dropped 0 bases, with 20 bases sitting between them. The CDR3 DNA reads TGTGCCAGCAGTCCCTCCTCGTGGACAGTTTTTAGCAATCAGCCCCAGCATTTT. It yields the protein CASSPSSWTVFSNQPQHF.

At least ten counts were recorded for this clonotype. The chain couples TRBV12-3 or TRBV12-4 to TRBJ2-7, with 8 positions matching TRBD1. After removal of 3 bases from V and 7 bases from J, the junction contained 2 bases not matched to a gene. The CDR3 totals 12 residues. CDR3 loop: CASSFRQGEQYF. Here the CDR3 DNA reads TGTGCCAGCAGTTTCCGACAGGGGGAGCAGTACTTC.

This rearrangement joins TRBV6-1 to TRBJ2-5; 7 bases align to TRBD1. The length of the CDR3 is 14 residues. J was trimmed by 1 base and V by 4 bases; bases with no gene match: 3. Germline lookup yields CDR1 MNHNS and CDR2 SASEGT. CDR3 amino acids: CASSVTGLQETQYF. CDR3 DNA sequence: TGTGCCAGCAGTGTGACAGGGCTCCAAGAGACCCAGTACTTC.

The rearrangement joins TRBV7-9 to TRBJ2-4; D not certain. Germline values: CDR1 SEHNR, CDR2 FQNEAQ (reference sequence). CDR3 length: 15 residues. Trimming pared 3 bases from V and 0 bases from J, leaving 9 bases between. This chain's CDR3 is CASSLDGLAKNIQYF. CDR3 nucleotide sequence: TGTGCCAGCAGCTTGGACGGTCTAGCCAAAAACATTCAGTACTTC.

This chain links TRBV28 with TRBJ1-6; D not resolved. The CDR3 consists of 15 residues. V lost 7 bases to trimming and J lost 0 bases, with 10 bases between them. Germline V gene lookup returns CDR1 MDHEN and CDR2 SYDVKM. The DNA for the CDR3 is TGTGCCAGCACCGTAGCCAGCTCCTATAATTCACCCCTCCACTTT. Protein sequence: CASTVASSYNSPLHF.

The chain links TRBV6-1 to TRBJ1-1; TRBD1 agrees at 7 bases. The V and J ends lost 4 bases and 1 base, in that order; junction bases with no gene match: 3. This CDR3 has 14 amino acids. CDR1 is MNHNS and CDR2 is SASEGT in the germline V gene. This CDR3 reads CASSGQGSNTEAFF. DNA of the CDR3: TGTGCCAGCAGTGGACAGGGTTCGAACACTGAAGCTTTCTTT.

This clonotype appeared many times. The rearrangement links TRBV5-1 to TRBJ2-5; a weak D match, TRBD1 (6 bases). This CDR3 has 12 amino acids. CDR1 is SGHRS, CDR2 YFSETQ, per germline. Trimming took 10 bases from V and 0 from J, leaving 10 bases between them. The CDR3 region is CASTGNQETQYF. The CDR3 region has the DNA TGCGCCTCGACAGGAAACCAAGAGACCCAGTACTTC.

As concerns this clonotype: This could be a read error, since a much larger clone is one nucleotide away. V gene TRBV2 combines with J gene TRBJ1-1, with D perhaps matching TRBD1 (6 bases). The CDR3 consists of 17 residues. Germline lookup yields CDR1 SNHLY and CDR2 FYNNEI. The DNA of the CDR3 is TGTGCCGGCAGTGGCCCCTCCTGGGACACAGCGAACACTGAAGCTTTCTTT. This sequence encodes CAGSGPSWDTANTEAFF. Supplemented by reference TRBV2 and TRBJ1-1, the full variable domain reads EPEVTQTPSHQVTQMGQEVILRCVPISNHLYFYWYRQILGQKVEFLVSFYNNEISEKSEIFDDQFSVERPDGSNFTLKIRSTKLEDSAMYFCAGSGPSWDTANTEAFFGQGTRLTVV.

The V call is TRBV29-1, the J call TRBJ2-7, with 7 bases that match TRBD2. The CDR3 covers 14 residues. V lost 1 base, J lost 2 bases, and 5 bases stayed unmatched. Germline V gene sequence: CDR1 SQVTM, CDR2 ANQGSEA. CDR3 sequence reads: CSVEGAGETYEQYF. In DNA form, the CDR3 reads TGCAGCGTTGAAGGCGCGGGAGAAACCTACGAGCAGTACTTC.

This clonotype showed up just once. The gene calls are TRBV12-3 or TRBV12-4 and TRBJ1-1; D is undetermined. V was trimmed by 3 bases and J by 1 base, leaving 9 bases between them. This CDR3 spans 14 amino acids. The CDR3: CASSLDASNTEAFF. DNA for the CDR3: TGTGCCAGCAGTTTGGACGCTTCGAACACTGAAGCTTTCTTT.

The CDR3 DNA follows: TGTGCCAGCAGATCTGAAGAGACCCAGTACTTC. As protein: CASRSEETQYF. The gene calls are TRBV11-2 and TRBJ2-5; D not resolved. Trimming took 6 bases from V and 3 from J, leaving 5 bases between them. The length of the CDR3 is 11 residues. Germline assignment: CDR1 SGHAT and CDR2 FQNNGV.

This clonotype was counted a few times. V usage is TRBV12-3 or TRBV12-4 and J usage is TRBJ2-7; 9 bases map to TRBD1. The CDR3 is made up of 16 amino acids. The J segment lost 3 bases and the V segment lost 6 bases, leaving 12 bases of the junction unmatched. For the CDR3, the DNA is TGTGCCAGCAGCCGAGCTCGGACAGGGGCTTACTACGAGCAGTACTTC. The encoded protein is CASSRARTGAYYEQYF.

V is TRBV12-3 or TRBV12-4 and J is TRBJ2-7; D not certain. The CDR3 runs 14 residues. Trimming took off 6 bases at V and 5 bases at J, with 17 bases between the two ends. DNA of the CDR3: TGTGCCAGCAGGTCCGAGGCAGGCGGACACGAGCAGTACTTC. It encodes CASRSEAGGHEQYF.

The gene calls are TRBV6-1 and TRBJ2-5; D gene uncertain. The germline V gene has CDR1 MNHNS and CDR2 SASEGT. Trimming removed 0 bases at V and 2 bases at J, with 16 bases between. The length of the CDR3 is 17 residues. CDR3 sequence: CASSEALWYRSQETQYF. The DNA for the CDR3 is TGTGCCAGCAGTGAAGCGCTGTGGTACAGATCTCAAGAGACCCAGTACTTC.

This clonotype was counted a few times. The chain employs TRBV6-5 and TRBJ2-7; D is undetermined. CDR1 is MNHEY, CDR2 SVGAGI, per germline. The CDR3 consists of 12 residues. Trimming pared 7 bases from V and 5 bases from J, leaving 12 bases between. CDR3 region: CASTWSRDEQYF. CDR3 coding DNA: TGTGCCAGCACTTGGAGCCGGGACGAGCAGTACTTC.